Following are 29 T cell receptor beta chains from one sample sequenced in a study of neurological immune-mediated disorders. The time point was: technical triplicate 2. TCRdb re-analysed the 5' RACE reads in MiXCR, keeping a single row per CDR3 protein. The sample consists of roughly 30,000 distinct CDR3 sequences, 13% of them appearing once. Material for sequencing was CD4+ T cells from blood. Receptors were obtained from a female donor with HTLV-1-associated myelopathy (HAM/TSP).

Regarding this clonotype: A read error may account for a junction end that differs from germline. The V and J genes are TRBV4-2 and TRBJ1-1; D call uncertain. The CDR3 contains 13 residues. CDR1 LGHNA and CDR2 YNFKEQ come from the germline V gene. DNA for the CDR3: TGTGCCAGTAGCCACGAGTGGGCGGCTGAAGCTTTCTTT. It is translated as CASSHEWAAEAFF.

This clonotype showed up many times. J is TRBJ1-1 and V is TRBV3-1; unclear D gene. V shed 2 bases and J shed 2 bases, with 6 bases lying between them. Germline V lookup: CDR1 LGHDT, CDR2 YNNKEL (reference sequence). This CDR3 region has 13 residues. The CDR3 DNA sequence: TGTGCCAGCAGCCAAATTACCAACACTGAAGCTTTCTTT. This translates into CASSQITNTEAFF. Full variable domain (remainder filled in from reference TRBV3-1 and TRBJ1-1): DTAVSQTPKYLVTQMGNDKSIKCEQNLGHDTMYWYKQDSKKFLKIMFSYNNKELIINETVPNRFSPKSPDKAHLNLHINSLELGDSAVYFCASSQITNTEAFFGQGTRLTVV.

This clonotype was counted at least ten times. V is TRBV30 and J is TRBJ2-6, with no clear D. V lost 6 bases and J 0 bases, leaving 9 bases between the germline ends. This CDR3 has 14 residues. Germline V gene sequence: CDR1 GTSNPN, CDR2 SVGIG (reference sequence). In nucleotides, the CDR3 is TGTGCCTGCAAACACCCCTCTGGGGCCAACGTCCTGACTTTC. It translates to CACKHPSGANVLTF.

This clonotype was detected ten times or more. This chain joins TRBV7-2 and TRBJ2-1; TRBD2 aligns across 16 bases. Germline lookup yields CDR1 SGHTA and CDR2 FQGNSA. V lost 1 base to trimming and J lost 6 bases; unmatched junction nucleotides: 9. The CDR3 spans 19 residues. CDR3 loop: CASSLGGTSGRGYGNEQFF. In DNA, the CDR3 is TGTGCCAGCAGCTTAGGGGGGACTAGCGGGAGGGGGTATGGCAATGAGCAGTTCTTC.

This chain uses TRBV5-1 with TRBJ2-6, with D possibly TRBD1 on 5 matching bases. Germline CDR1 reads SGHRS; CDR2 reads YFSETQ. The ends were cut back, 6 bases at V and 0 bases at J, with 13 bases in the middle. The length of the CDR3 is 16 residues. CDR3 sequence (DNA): TGCGCCAGCACCCAGGGCCCCCGCTCTGGGGCCAACGTCCTGACTTTC. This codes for CASTQGPRSGANVLTF.

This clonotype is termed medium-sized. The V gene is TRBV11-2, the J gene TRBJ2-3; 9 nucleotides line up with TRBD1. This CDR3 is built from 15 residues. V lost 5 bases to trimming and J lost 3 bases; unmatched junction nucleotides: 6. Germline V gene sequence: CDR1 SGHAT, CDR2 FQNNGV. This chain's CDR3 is CASSVGQGRTDTQYF. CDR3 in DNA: TGTGCCAGCAGCGTCGGACAGGGGAGGACAGATACGCAGTATTTT.

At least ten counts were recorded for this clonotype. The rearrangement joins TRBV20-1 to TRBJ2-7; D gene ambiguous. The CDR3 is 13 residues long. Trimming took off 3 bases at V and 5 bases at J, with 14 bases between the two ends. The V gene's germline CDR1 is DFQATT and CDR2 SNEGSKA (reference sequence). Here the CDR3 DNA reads TGCAGTGCTAGCCGATACCCCTTAGACGAGCAGTACTTC. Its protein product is CSASRYPLDEQYF.

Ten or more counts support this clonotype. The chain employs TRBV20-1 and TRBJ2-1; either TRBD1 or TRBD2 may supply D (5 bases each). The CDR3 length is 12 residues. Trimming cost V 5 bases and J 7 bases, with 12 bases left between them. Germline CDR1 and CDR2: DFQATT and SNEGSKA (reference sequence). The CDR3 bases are TGCAGTGCTGACAGCACTAGGAATGAGCAGTTCTTC. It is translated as CSADSTRNEQFF.

As DNA, the CDR3 is TGTGCCAGCAGCCGTAAAGGGGGTCCGAACACCGGGGAGCTGTTTTTT. This gives the protein CASSRKGGPNTGELFF. The gene calls are TRBV5-4 and TRBJ2-2; D might be TRBD1 (6 bases). Germline CDR1 reads SGHNT; CDR2 reads YYREEE (reference sequence). The CDR3 is 16 amino acids. V shed 4 bases and J shed 0 bases, with 13 bases lying between them.

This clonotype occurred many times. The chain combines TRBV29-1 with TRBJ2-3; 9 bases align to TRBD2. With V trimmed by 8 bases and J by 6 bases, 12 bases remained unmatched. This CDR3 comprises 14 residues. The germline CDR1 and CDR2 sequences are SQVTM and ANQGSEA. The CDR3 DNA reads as TGCAGCACCCTACGGGCGGGGGGGAGTGATACGCAGTATTTT. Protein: CSTLRAGGSDTQYF.

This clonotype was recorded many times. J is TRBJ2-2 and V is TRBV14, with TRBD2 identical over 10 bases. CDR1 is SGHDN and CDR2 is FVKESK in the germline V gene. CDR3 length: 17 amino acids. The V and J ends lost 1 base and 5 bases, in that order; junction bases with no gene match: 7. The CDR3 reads CASSQGPGLAWTGELFF. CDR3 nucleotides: TGTGCCAGCAGCCAAGGTCCGGGACTAGCGTGGACCGGGGAGCTGTTTTTT.

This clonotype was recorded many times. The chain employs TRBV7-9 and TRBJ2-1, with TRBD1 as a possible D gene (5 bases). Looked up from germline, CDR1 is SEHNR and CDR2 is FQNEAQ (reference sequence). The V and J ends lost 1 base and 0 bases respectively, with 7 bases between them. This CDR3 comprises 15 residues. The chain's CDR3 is CASSLDRSSYNEQFF. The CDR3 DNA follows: TGTGCCAGCAGCTTAGACAGGAGCTCCTACAATGAGCAGTTCTTC.

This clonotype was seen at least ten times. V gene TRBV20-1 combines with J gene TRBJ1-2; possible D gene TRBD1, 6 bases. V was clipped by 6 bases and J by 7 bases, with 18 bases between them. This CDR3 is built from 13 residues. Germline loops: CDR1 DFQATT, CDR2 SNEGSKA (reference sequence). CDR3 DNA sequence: TGCAGTGCAAGCATGGACAGTAGGGGTGGCTACACCTTC. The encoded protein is CSASMDSRGGYTF.

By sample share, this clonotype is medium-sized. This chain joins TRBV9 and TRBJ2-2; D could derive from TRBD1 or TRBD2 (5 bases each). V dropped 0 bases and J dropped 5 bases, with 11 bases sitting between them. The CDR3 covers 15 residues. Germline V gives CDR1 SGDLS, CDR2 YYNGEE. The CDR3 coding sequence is TGTGCCAGCAGCGTAGAGGGGTCGGGGACCGGGGAGCTGTTTTTT. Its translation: CASSVEGSGTGELFF.

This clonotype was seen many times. This CDR3 is CSAELVGTGITEAFF. CDR3 coding DNA: TGCAGTGCTGAACTAGTTGGAACAGGGATCACTGAAGCTTTCTTT. The chain carries TRBV20-1 and TRBJ1-1, with TRBD1 as a possible D gene (6 bases). CDR3 length: 15 amino acids. Germline CDR1 reads DFQATT; CDR2 reads SNEGSKA (reference sequence). Trimming took 5 bases from V and 4 from J, leaving 20 bases between them.

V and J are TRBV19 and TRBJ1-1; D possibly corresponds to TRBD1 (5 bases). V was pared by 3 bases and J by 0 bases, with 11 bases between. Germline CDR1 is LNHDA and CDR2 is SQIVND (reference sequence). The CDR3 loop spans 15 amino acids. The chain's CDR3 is CASSIQGALNTEAFF. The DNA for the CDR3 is TGTGCCAGTAGTATCCAGGGAGCCCTGAACACTGAAGCTTTCTTT.

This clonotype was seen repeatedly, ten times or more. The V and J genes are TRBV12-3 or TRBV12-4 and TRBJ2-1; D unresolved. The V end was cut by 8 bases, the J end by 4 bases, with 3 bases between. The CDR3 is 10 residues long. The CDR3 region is CASGYNEQFF. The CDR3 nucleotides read TGTGCCAGCGGATACAATGAGCAGTTCTTC.

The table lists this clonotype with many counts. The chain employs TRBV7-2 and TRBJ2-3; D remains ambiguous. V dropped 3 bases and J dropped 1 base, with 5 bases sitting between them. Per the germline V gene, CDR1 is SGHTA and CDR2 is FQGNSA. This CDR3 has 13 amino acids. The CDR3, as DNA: TGTGCCAGCAGCTTTTTTCGCACAGATACGCAGTATTTT. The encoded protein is CASSFFRTDTQYF.

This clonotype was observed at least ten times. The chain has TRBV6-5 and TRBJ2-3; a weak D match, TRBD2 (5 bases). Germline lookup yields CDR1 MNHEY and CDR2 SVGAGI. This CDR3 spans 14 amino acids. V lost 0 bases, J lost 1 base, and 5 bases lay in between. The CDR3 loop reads CASSYSSGTDTQYF. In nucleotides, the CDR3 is TGTGCCAGCAGTTACTCTAGCGGCACAGATACGCAGTATTTT.

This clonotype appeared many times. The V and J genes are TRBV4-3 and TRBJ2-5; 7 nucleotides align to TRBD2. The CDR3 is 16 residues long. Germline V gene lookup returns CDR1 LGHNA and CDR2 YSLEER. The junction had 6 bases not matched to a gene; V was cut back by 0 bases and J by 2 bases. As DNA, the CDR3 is TGCGCCAGCAGCCAAGATTGCCGGGGGGAACAAGAGACCCAGTACTTC. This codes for CASSQDCRGEQETQYF.

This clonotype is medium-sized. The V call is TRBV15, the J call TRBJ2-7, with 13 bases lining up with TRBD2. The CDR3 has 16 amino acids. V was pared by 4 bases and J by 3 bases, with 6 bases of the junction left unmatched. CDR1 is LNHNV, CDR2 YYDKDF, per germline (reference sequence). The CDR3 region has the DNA TGTGCCACCAGCACCGGCGGGACTAGCGGGAACTACGAGCAGTACTTC. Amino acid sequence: CATSTGGTSGNYEQYF.

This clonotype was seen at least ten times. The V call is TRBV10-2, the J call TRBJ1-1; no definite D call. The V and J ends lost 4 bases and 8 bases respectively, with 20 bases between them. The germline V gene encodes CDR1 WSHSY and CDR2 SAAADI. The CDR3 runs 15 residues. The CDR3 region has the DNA TGCGCCAGCAGTGTGGGTTCTCTGTCAAGAAGAGAAGCTTTCTTT. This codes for CASSVGSLSRREAFF.

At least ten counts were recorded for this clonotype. For the CDR3, the DNA is TGCAGTGCTAGATCCGGACCGCCGGGGGAAAAACTGTTTTTT. It is translated as CSARSGPPGEKLFF. V gene TRBV20-1 combines with J gene TRBJ1-4; D gene uncertain. The V end was cut by 2 bases, the J end by 8 bases, with 15 bases between. Germline assignment: CDR1 DFQATT and CDR2 SNEGSKA (reference sequence). The CDR3 length is 14 residues.

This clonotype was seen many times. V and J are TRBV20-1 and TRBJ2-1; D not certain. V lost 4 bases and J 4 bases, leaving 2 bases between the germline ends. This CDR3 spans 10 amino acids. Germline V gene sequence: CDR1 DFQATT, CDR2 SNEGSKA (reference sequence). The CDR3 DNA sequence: TGCAGTGCTAAATACAATGAGCAGTTCTTC. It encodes CSAKYNEQFF.

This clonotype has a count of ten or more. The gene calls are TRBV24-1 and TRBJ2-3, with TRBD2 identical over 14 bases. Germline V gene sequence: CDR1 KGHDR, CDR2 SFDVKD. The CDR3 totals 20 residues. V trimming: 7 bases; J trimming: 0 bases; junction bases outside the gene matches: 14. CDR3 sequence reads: CATSGPLGTSGRSSTDTQYF. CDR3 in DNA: TGTGCCACCAGCGGTCCCCTAGGGACTAGCGGGAGATCTAGCACAGATACGCAGTATTTT.

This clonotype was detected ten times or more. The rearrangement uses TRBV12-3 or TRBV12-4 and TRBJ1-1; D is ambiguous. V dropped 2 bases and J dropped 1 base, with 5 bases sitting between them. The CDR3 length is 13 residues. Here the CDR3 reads CASSLRPNTEAFF. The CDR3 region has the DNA TGTGCCAGCAGTTTACGACCGAACACTGAAGCTTTCTTT.

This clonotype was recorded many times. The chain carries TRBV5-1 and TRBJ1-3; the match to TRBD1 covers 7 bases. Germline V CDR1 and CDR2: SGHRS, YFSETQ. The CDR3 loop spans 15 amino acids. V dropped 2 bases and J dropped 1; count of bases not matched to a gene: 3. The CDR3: CASSLTQGSGNTIYF. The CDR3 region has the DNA TGCGCCAGCAGCTTAACACAGGGGTCTGGAAACACCATATATTTT.

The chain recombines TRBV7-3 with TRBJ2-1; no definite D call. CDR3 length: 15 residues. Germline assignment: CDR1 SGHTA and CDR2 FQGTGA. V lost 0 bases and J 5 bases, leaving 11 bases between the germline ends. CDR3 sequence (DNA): TGTGCCAGCAGCTTAACTGGTGTTAGGGACAATGAGCAGTTCTTC. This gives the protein CASSLTGVRDNEQFF.

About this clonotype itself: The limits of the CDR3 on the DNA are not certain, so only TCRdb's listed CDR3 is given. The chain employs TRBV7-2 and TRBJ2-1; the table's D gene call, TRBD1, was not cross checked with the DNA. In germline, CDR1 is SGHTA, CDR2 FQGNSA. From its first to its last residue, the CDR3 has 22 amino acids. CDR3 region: CASSFYICSAREGTGVYNEQFF.